The clone carrying this T cell receptor beta chain has only a few counts. Its antigen is unknown. Healthy Russian Caucasian donors spanned ages about 6 to 90 years. CDR3 size: 15 residues. Trimming at V came to 4 bases and at J to 7 bases, leaving 10 bases not matched to a gene. This sample is drawn from a study of blood T cells in healthy people across ages. Primers used in a second PCR of roughly 6 to 11 cycles were a sample-barcoded 5' primer and a J-beta primer mix. Individual samples furnished no less than 2.5 million CDR3-containing paired-end reads apiece. TCRdb itself ran the 5' RACE reads through MiXCR, one entry per CDR3 protein. Of about 290,000 distinct CDR3 sequences listed, 27% are singletons. Findings and limits, study-wide: The percentage of naive T cells correlated strongly with TCR beta diversity. PBMC samples, being unsorted, prevented any conclusive comparison of naive and antigen-experienced cells.

The sequence was collected from a woman in her 70s in good health. This chain joins TRBV12-3 or TRBV12-4 and TRBJ2-1; 7 bases are a match to TRBD2. Sequenced: blood. Written as DNA, the CDR3 is TGTGCCAGCAGTTCGAATAGCGGGCTAGCAAATGAGCAGTTCTTC. Amino acids: CASSSNSGLANEQFF.